The present T cell receptor beta chain was sequenced within a study of shared clonotypes between healthy human individuals (TCRdb year 2020). About the study as a whole: Two women and three men aged 18 to 49 years were included in the cohort. For each donor, CD4 naive and CD4 memory were each given three plates, CD8 naive was given two plates, and CD8 memory was given one plate. The study deeply sequenced blood TCR repertoires of five healthy adults to estimate repertoire size and the extent of clonotype sharing between individuals. Libraries were prepared and TCR repertoires were sequenced by different laboratories using diverse techniques, in order to increase sequencing depth and limit assay-specific biases. Leukapheresis yielded between about 0.94 and 8.9 billion PBMCs per donor. What the work shows at the level of the full study, not this receptor alone: When a few donors were compared, the shared fraction of clonotypes was about 5.4% for naive CD4, 3.5% for naive CD8, more than 2% for memory CD4, and 0.3% to 0.5% for memory CD8. The small number of donors limited the genetic and exposure-history diversity represented. Compared with non-shared clonotypes, clonotypes shared by all four sorted-subset donors had higher generation probabilities. Incomplete sequencing was indicated by rarefaction of sorted-subset datasets, despite the large sequencing depth. Pairwise subsampling indicated that sequencing depth was expected to affect the degree of clonotype sharing among donors. Estimated clonotype richness was generally larger for naive than for memory subsets. Sampling was restricted to blood, and TCR repertoires in tissue are likely to differ from TCR repertoires in blood.

This clone has more than one count but fewer than ten. Its antigen specificity is not known. There are no base qualities to consult, and no much larger clone falls within one base. Using the deep immunoSEQ assay, multiplex PCR amplified TCR CDR3 regions from genomic DNA. Extracted genomic DNA from each cell subset was distributed evenly across all wells of several immunoSEQ 96-well plates, and each plate was treated as a replicate. Each replicate PCR for sorted subsets received about 0.2 ug genomic DNA, equal to about 29,000 T cell genomes. Purified libraries were quantified with a Qubit 3.0 fluorometer, sized on a Bioanalyzer 2100, and re-quantified with the KAPA Library Quantification kit. Every immunoSEQ 96-well plate was sequenced on a dedicated single-read 150-cycle Illumina NextSeq 550 flow cell. The source study handled its data this way. Because only junctional sequences without quality scores were contained in the immunoSEQ output, filtering matching that applied to full-length reads could not be performed. Sequences were annotated with PyIR, a Python wrapper for IgBLAST v1.9, and V/J genes and CDR3 were assigned using IMGT germline references. Reads with weak V/J assignments (E-value above 1e-6), missing CDR3, stop codons, out-of-frame junctions, or ambiguous translated residues were removed. V3J clonotypes were defined as sequences sharing the same inferred V gene, J gene, and CDR3 amino acid sequence. Percentage overlap between repertoires was calculated by dividing the number of shared unique clonotypes by the size of the smaller repertoire. Repertoire richness was assessed with RTK rarefaction, the Chao1 estimator, and Recon v2.1 estimates of unobserved clonotypes. OLGA was used to compute generation probabilities for all TCRbeta clonotypes that the gDNA method yielded from a few donors. TCRdb obtained this table from immuneACCESS and retained in-frame rearrangements with V and J assigned. These tables miss some clones; where compared with another copy, unresolved V genes account for less than half of the shortfall, and the remainder is unexplained. The D gene and trimming were derived from the DNA, and the V and J assignments and clone size from that table. The sample table holds about 2.4 million clones, of which under 95% were seen once. The top ten hold approximately 0.35% of the sample.

The donors were healthy, HIV-negative adults with no recently reported acute infections or vaccinations. Only Caucasian adults living in Nashville, Tennessee, USA were represented among the donors. CD4+ T cells were enriched through magnetic negative selection, after which naive cells were positively selected on CD45RA and the remaining negative fraction served as the memory subset. After blood collection by leukapheresis, PBMCs were isolated using Ficoll-Histopaque density gradient centrifugation and then cryopreserved in the vapor phase of liquid nitrogen. Analytical flow cytometry was used to check the purity and quantity of each magnetically sorted T cell population. Genomic DNA was isolated from every sorted fraction and measured by UV absorbance on a Nanodrop 2000c. Taken from cysteine to phenylalanine, the CDR3 has 16 residues. Only the CDR3 part of the read is kept: 48 bases, read in frame from the first base. The trim is 2 bases for V and 1 base for J, with a gap of 14 bases between the germline ends. The germline V gene provides CDR1 MGHRA and CDR2 YSYEKL.

The sequencing input was naive CD4+ T cells from PBMCs. The label giving this sample's cell subset or site can be read as: CD45RA+ positively selected. This sequence was found in a man between 18 and 29 years old in good health. Some clones in this sample may be carry-over from other donors' samples. The V gene is TRBV4-1 and the J gene is TRBJ1-1; the D gene is perhaps TRBD1, from 6 matching bases. The CDR3 is CASSQFSGTPNTEAFF. The DNA is as follows: TGCGCCAGCAGCCAATTCTCCGGGACACCGAACACTGAAGCTTTCTTT.